The T cell receptor beta chain described here comes from a study of spatial heterogeneity in lung cancer. TCRdb re-derived calls from the 5' RACE reads in MiXCR, one entry per CDR3 protein. There are about 35,000 distinct CDR3 sequences in the sample; 2.5% to 3.5% occur only once, and around 36% lies in the top ten. Time point given: sample taken at primary tumor resection. This clonotype was seen many times. CDR1 and CDR2 from the germline V gene are SGHNT and YENEEA. The V end lost 1 base, the J end lost 7 bases, and 7 bases lay between the germline ends. The CDR3 consists of 13 residues. The origin of this receptor is a male donor with early-stage non-small cell lung cancer. This chain connects TRBV11-3 to TRBJ2-2; D unclear. The sample here was normal lung tissue next to the tumor, taken at surgery. The CDR3, as DNA: TGTGCCAGCAGCTTAGCAGTCGGCGGGGAGCTGTTTTTT. As protein: CASSLAVGGELFF.